Given below is one T cell receptor beta chain in context. Its specificity is unknown. A junction end diverges from the germline sequence, so it may reflect a read error. The data originate from a study of tumor-infiltrating lymphocytes in primary liver carcinoma. Whole-study context: Men as well as women, aged 30 to 69 years, made up the patients.

TCR beta cDNA was prepared out of roughly 500 ng total RNA by means of a constant-region primer. ARM-PCR was slightly modified, and three nested multiplex PCR rounds with it gave rise to the TCR beta libraries. TCRdb re-called the multiplex PCR reads through MiXCR, storing one row per CDR3 protein. This sample carries approximately 110,000 distinct CDR3 sequences, roughly three fifths of them seen once, and the ten largest clones take less than 10%. Investigators took RNA and DNA out together from roughly 21-30 mg of unsorted bulk tissue. Study observations and caveats: Less overlap was seen in tumor-adjacent and tumor-blood pairs than in tumor region pairs.

Material for sequencing was liver tumor tissue from sampling region 3. Noted subset: tumor region T3, left-lateral pole. The clonotype was recovered from a woman aged 60-75 years with primary liver carcinoma and hepatitis B virus infection.

CDR3 in amino acids: CASSYPRTLNSNTEASF. The CDR3 DNA reads as TGTGCCAGCAGTTACCCGAGGACCCTCAATTCCAACACTGAAGCTTCCTTT. The chain employs TRBV6-2 or TRBV6-3 and TRBJ1-1; D gene uncertain. The germline gives CDR1 MNHEY, CDR2 SVGEGT. CDR3 length: 17 amino acids.